This T cell receptor beta chain was documented in a study of identical twins. The CDR3 totals 11 residues. Germline V gives CDR1 MNHNY, CDR2 SVGAGI (reference sequence). Unmatched junction bases numbered 2, after V lost 7 bases and J lost 6 bases. Each CDR3 protein gets one entry after TCRdb re-called the 5' RACE reads with MiXCR. The sample has about 160,000 distinct CDR3 sequences, roughly 3.5% seen once. In this sample, this clonotype turned up many times. This sequence was found in a man aged 18 to 30 in good health. This chain joins TRBV6-6 and TRBJ1-2; 7 bases are shared with TRBD1. The sequencing input was memory T cells sorted from blood. The CDR3 nucleotides are TGTGCCAGCATTACAGGGGATGGCTACACCTTC. It specifies CASITGDGYTF.